This TCR beta chain was recovered during a study of blood T cell repertoires in COVID-19. Study background: Spain, Italy and the United States supplied samples that represented acute and convalescent COVID-19.

In the original analysis: Cell counts per sample came from amplifying reference gene primers. Sequenced by immunoSEQ multiplex PCR; TCRdb stores in-frame clones only, minus some. Clone size and the V and J calls come from that table; the DNA yielded D and trimming. The sample yields roughly 92,000 clones, nearly 90% seen once. J gave up 4 bases and V 6 bases, and 10 bases lay outside the gene matches. The CDR3 length is 16 residues. Germline CDR1 and CDR2: KGHDR and SFDVKD. The sequenced sample consisted of peripheral blood. The chain uses TRBV24-1 and TRBJ2-1; TRBD2 aligns across 8 bases. The TCR sequence derives from a woman of 80 years or more with active or convalescent COVID-19. Here the CDR3 reads CATSLRAGALYNEQFF. The CDR3 DNA follows: TGTGCCACCAGTTTGAGAGCGGGAGCCCTTTACAATGAGCAGTTCTTC.